This T cell receptor (beta chain) stems from a study of cytomegalovirus exposure and HLA in healthy donors. Background on the study: Genetic ancestry analysis placed around four fifths of the roughly 400 donors that were genotyped in the Caucasian-associated cluster.

Deletions cut 0 bases from V and 7 bases from J, with 12 bases between. This CDR3 comprises 13 residues. The germline V gene has CDR1 GTSNPN and CDR2 SVGIG (reference sequence). On this clone: Its antigen remains unknown.

PCR amplification relied on 60 Vbeta primers (plus 13 Jbeta primers). Original handling: About 10 million of 65 million to 95 million unique TCR beta chains were shared, per a later count. Only in-frame clones appear in the TCRdb table, and some are missing; sequencing was by immunoSEQ multiplex PCR. V and J calls and clone size are those listed in that table; D and trimming were worked out from the DNA. The sample contains some 170,000 clones, 55% to 75% of which appear only once. Whole-study results and caveats: Later findings reportedly placed an Asian-associated ancestry cluster below the approximately 670-donor mean for N-insertions. Highest at DRB1 and lowest at HLA-C, TCR association rates differed among HLA loci in a later analysis.

This chain connects TRBV30 to TRBJ1-1, with D hard to call. The origin of this receptor is a human donor in good health. Sequencing used PBMCs. CDR3 in amino acids: CAWSVLARGEAFF. The DNA of the CDR3 is TGTGCCTGGAGTGTTCTGGCCCGGGGTGAAGCTTTCTTT.